A single sample is the source of the 8 T cell receptor beta chains below, sequenced in a study of cytomegalovirus exposure and HLA in healthy donors (dated by TCRdb to the late 2010s). Library method: the immunoSEQ multiplex PCR assay. The table was pulled from immuneACCESS by TCRdb, which kept in-frame rearrangements only. Such tables lose some clones; where checked, under half of the loss comes from unresolved V genes, and the rest has no known cause. In all, the sample holds 60,000 or so clones, and around 94% of those were seen once. The top ten hold 2% to 2.5% of the sample. Input material: PBMCs. All receptors derive from a man between 18 and 35 years old in good health and CMV-seronegative.

The genes are TRBV14 and TRBJ1-4; 10 positions agree with TRBD1. This CDR3 region has 12 residues. The J segment lost 11 bases and the V segment lost 5 bases, leaving 2 bases of the junction unmatched. Germline assignment: CDR1 SGHDN and CDR2 FVKESK. CDR3 amino acids: CASSWTGGKLFF. The CDR3 nucleotides read TGTGCCAGCAGCTGGACAGGGGGTAAACTGTTTTTT. Drawing the rest from reference TRBV14 and TRBJ1-4, the complete variable domain is EAGVTQFPSHSVIEKGQTVTLRCDPISGHDNLYWYRRVMGKEIKFLLHFVKESKQDESGMPNNRFLAERTGGTYSTLKVQPAELEDSGVYFCASSWTGGKLFFGSGTQLSVL.

This clone showed up just a few times. The rearrangement uses TRBV5-1 and TRBJ2-2; the D is unclear. V dropped 4 bases and J dropped 7 bases, with 11 bases sitting between them. The length of the CDR3 is 13 residues. Looked up from germline, CDR1 is SGHRS and CDR2 is YFSETQ. The CDR3 coding sequence is TGCGCCAGCAGCCCTGAGGTAGGCGGGGAGCTGTTTTTT. Translating gives CASSPEVGGELFF.

This chain links TRBV18 with TRBJ2-7, with D perhaps matching TRBD2 (5 bases). The CDR3 is made up of 15 amino acids. Germline-derived CDR1 and CDR2 are KGHSH and LQKENI. Trimming shortened V by 0 bases and J by 0 bases, and 9 bases separated the two germline ends. Here the CDR3 DNA reads TGTGCCAGCTCACCACCGAGTGAGGGCTCCTACGAGCAGTACTTC. Translation: CASSPPSEGSYEQYF.

The CDR3 sequence: CASSQDTGGLPYGYTF. The CDR3 DNA is TGTGCCAGCAGCCAAGATACCGGGGGGCTTCCCTATGGCTACACCTTC. V and J are TRBV4-2 and TRBJ1-2, with a weak D call TRBD1 (6 bases). CDR3 length equals 16 residues. The V end was cut by 0 bases, the J end by 4 bases, with 15 bases between. Germline V gives CDR1 LGHNA, CDR2 YNFKEQ.

The rearrangement joins TRBV19 to TRBJ2-7, with 8 bases that match TRBD1. The CDR3 has 14 amino acids. Germline CDR1 and CDR2: LNHDA and SQIVND (reference sequence). V was clipped by 3 bases and J by 4 bases; unmatched bases: 5. The CDR3 bases are TGTGCCAGTAGTATGCAGGGGGCGAGTTACGAGCAGTACTTC. Its protein product is CASSMQGASYEQYF.

This chain uses TRBV5-6 with TRBJ2-7, with TRBD2 as a possible D gene (6 bases). In germline, CDR1 is SGHDT, CDR2 YYEEEE. The V gene lost 0 bases and the J gene lost 2 bases, with 12 bases spanning the gap. This CDR3 has 15 residues. CDR3 bases: TGTGCCAGCAGCTTGGGTCGGGAGTCCACCTACGAGCAGTACTTC. This gives the protein CASSLGRESTYEQYF.

Of note for this clone: The same CDR3 is also encoded by other DNA sequences in this sample. The chain employs TRBV7-9 and TRBJ1-1; D ambiguous. CDR3 length: 12 amino acids. Trimming cost V 3 bases and J 3 bases, with 5 bases left between them. Germline-derived CDR1 and CDR2 are SEHNR and FQNEAQ (reference sequence). The CDR3 reads CASSFSDTEAFF. The DNA for the CDR3 is TGTGCCAGCAGCTTCTCGGACACTGAAGCTTTCTTT.

The chain joins TRBV25-1 to TRBJ2-5, with D tentatively TRBD1 (5 bases). This CDR3 has 14 amino acids. V was shortened by 2 bases and J by 5 bases, with 12 bases between the two germline ends. Germline V lookup: CDR1 MGHDK, CDR2 SYGVNS. CDR3 coding DNA: TGTGCCAGCAGTGAAGTCGCAGGGCGGGAGACCCAGTACTTC. It yields the protein CASSEVAGRETQYF.